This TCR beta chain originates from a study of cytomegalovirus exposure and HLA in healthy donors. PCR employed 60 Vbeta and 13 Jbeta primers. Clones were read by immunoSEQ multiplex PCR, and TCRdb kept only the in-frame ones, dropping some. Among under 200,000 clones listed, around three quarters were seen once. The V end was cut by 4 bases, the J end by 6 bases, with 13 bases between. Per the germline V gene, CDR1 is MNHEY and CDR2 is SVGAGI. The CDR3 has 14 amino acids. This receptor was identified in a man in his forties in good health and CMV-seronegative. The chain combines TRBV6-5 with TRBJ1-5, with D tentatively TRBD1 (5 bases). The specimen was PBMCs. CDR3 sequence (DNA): TGTGCCAGCAGTTTCCTCGTGGGGGGTCAGCCCCAGCATTTT. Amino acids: CASSFLVGGQPQHF.